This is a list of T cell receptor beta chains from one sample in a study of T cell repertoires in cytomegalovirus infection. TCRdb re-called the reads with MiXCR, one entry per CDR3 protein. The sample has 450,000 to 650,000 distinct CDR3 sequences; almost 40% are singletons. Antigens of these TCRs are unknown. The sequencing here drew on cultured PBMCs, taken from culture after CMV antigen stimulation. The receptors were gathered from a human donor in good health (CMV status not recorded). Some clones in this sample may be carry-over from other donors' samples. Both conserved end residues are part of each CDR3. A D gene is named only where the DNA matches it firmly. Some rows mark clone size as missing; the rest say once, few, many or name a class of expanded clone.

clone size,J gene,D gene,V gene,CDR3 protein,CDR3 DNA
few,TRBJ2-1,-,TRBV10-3,CAISESQYNEQFF,TGTGCCATCAGTGAGTCTCAGTACAATGAGCAGTTCTTC
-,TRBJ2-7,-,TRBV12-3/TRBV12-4,CASSLSRYEQYF,TGTGCCAGCAGTTTATCCAGATACGAGCAGTACTTC
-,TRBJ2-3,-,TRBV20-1,CSASRAGADTQYF,TGCAGTGCTAGTAGGGCAGGGGCAGATACGCAGTATTTT
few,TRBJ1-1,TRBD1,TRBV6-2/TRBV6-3,CASSPPGTGVNTEAFF,TGTGCCAGCAGCCCCCCCGGGACAGGGGTGAACACTGAAGCTTTCTTT
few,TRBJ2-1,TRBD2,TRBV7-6,CASSPTSGGLNEQFF,TGTGCCAGCAGCCCGACTAGCGGGGGGTTAAATGAGCAGTTCTTC
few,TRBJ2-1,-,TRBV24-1,CATSDSGAPYPHEQFF,TGTGCCACCAGTGATTCCGGGGCCCCCTACCCCCATGAGCAGTTCTTC
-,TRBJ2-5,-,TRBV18,CASSTLRASQETQYF,TGTGCCAGCTCCACCCTCCGGGCCAGTCAAGAGACCCAGTACTTC
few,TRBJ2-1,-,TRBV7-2,CASSLSWGDEQFF,TGTGCCAGCAGCCTCTCGTGGGGGGATGAGCAGTTCTTC
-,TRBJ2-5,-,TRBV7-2,CASTPDYSGTQYF,TGTGCCAGCACTCCAGACTACTCAGGGACCCAGTACTTC
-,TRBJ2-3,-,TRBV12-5,CASVNSLSSTDTQYF,TGTGCTAGTGTTAATTCCCTCAGCAGCACAGATACGCAGTATTTT
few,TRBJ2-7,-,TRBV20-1,CSARDSNPGTYEQYF,TGCAGTGCTAGAGATTCAAATCCTGGGACATACGAGCAGTACTTC
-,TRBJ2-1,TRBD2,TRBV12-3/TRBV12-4,CASTPRTSGGEQFF,TGTGCCAGCACCCCCAGGACTAGCGGTGGTGAGCAGTTCTTC
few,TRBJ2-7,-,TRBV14,CASSVTPTKIDEQYF,TGTGCCAGCAGTGTCACGCCAACGAAGATTGACGAGCAGTACTTC
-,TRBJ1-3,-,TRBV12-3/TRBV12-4,CASSQGGEPYGNTIYF,TGTGCCAGCAGTCAAGGAGGGGAGCCATATGGAAACACCATATATTTT
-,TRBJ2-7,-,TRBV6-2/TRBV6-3,CASSMGLSYEQYF,TGTGCCAGCAGTATGGGCCTAAGCTACGAGCAGTACTTC
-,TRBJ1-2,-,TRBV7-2,CASSLWGSSGNYGYTF,TGTGCCAGCAGCTTGTGGGGGTCCTCAGGAAACTATGGCTACACCTTC
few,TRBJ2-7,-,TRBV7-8,CASSFEAGPSYEQYF,TGTGCCAGCAGCTTTGAAGCGGGCCCCTCCTACGAGCAGTACTTC
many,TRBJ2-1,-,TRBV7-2,CASSRRGAVNNEQFF,TGTGCCAGCAGCAGACGGGGGGCCGTGAACAATGAGCAGTTCTTC
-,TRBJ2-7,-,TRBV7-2,CASSESSGYEQYF,TGTGCCAGCAGCGAAAGCTCGGGCTACGAGCAGTACTTC
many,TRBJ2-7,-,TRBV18,CASSPPGLGEQYF,TGTGCCAGCTCACCCCCCGGGCTGGGCGAGCAGTACTTC
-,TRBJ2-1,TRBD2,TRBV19,CASSIDGLAREGFEQFF,TGTGCCAGTAGTATAGACGGACTAGCGAGGGAAGGATTTGAGCAGTTCTTC
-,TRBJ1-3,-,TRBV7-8,CASSPSRLKPGNTIYF,TGTGCCAGCAGCCCCTCAAGACTCAAACCTGGAAACACCATATATTTT
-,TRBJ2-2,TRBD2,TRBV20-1,CSARAAGERGRNTGELFF,TGCAGTGCTAGAGCCGCCGGGGAGCGGGGGAGGAACACCGGGGAGCTGTTTTTT
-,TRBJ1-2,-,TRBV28,CASSFSPLGGYTF,TGTGCCAGCAGTTTCAGCCCCTTGGGTGGCTACACCTTC
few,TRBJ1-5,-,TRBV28,CASTGGLGQPQHF,TGTGCCAGCACTGGGGGGCTGGGTCAGCCCCAGCATTTT
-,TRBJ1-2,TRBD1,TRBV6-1,CASPGGRGDGYTF,TGTGCCAGCCCAGGGGGTCGGGGCGATGGCTACACCTTC
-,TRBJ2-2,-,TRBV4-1,CASSPSEGFGELFF,TGCGCCAGCAGCCCCAGCGAGGGGTTCGGGGAGCTGTTTTTT
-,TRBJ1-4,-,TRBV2,CASSAGGQKLFF,TGTGCCAGCAGTGCGGGCGGCCAAAAACTGTTTTTT
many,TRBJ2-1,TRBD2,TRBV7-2,CASSSTSGGYNEQFF,TGTGCCAGCAGCTCCACTAGCGGGGGATACAATGAGCAGTTCTTC
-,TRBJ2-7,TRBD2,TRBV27,CASSLSSGGTYEQYF,TGTGCCAGCAGTTTATCGTCGGGAGGCACCTACGAGCAGTACTTC
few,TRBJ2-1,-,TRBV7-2,CASGNNEQFF,TGTGCCAGCGGCAACAATGAGCAGTTCTTC
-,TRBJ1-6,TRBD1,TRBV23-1,CASSRRRDRINSPLHF,TGCGCCAGCAGTCGCCGCCGGGACAGAATTAATTCACCCCTCCACTTT
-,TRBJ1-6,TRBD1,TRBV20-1,CSAKEDRDNSPLHF,TGCAGTGCAAAGGAAGACAGGGATAATTCACCCCTCCACTTT
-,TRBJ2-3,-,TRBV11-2,CASSRLLHRTALDTQYF,TGTGCCAGCAGCCGCCTACTGCACAGGACAGCCCTAGATACGCAGTATTTT
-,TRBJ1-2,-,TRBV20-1,CSARSRTHPYGYTF,TGCAGTGCTAGAAGCAGAACCCACCCCTATGGCTACACCTTC
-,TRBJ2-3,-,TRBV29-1,CSVEANPGTDTQYF,TGCAGCGTTGAGGCAAACCCCGGAACAGATACGCAGTATTTT
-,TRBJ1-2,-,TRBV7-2,CASSSRGANYGYTF,TGTGCCAGCAGCTCTCGGGGGGCAAACTATGGCTACACCTTC
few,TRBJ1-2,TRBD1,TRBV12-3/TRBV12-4,CASSLLLTPGQGTYTF,TGTGCCAGCAGTCTCCTCCTGACCCCGGGACAGGGTACCTACACCTTC
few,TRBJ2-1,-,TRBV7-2,CASSLGKGRGGSYNEQFF,TGTGCCAGCAGCTTAGGAAAGGGGCGCGGTGGGTCCTACAATGAGCAGTTCTTC
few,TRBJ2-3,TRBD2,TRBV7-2,CASSFGASGGAGTDTQYF,TGTGCCAGCAGCTTCGGTGCTAGCGGGGGGGCTGGGACAGATACGCAGTATTTT
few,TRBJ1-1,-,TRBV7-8,CASTPRVRNTEAFF,TGTGCCAGCACCCCAAGGGTTCGCAACACTGAAGCTTTCTTT
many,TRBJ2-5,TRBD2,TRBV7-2,CASSFYRFFMGGETQYF,TGTGCCAGCAGCTTTTACCGCTTCTTTATGGGGGGGGAGACCCAGTACTTC
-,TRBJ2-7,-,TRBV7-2,CASTIKGVTSYEQYF,TGTGCCAGCACCATTAAGGGAGTGACCTCCTACGAGCAGTACTTC
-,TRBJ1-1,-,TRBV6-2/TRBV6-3,CASRVSRNTEAFF,TGTGCCAGCAGAGTATCCAGGAACACTGAAGCTTTCTTT
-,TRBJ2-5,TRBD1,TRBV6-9,CASSPTSRDRGRAETQYF,TGTGCCAGCAGTCCCACGTCCCGGGACAGGGGGCGCGCGGAGACCCAGTACTTC
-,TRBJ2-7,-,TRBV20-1,CSATTGAYFYEQYF,TGCAGTGCTACGACAGGTGCCTACTTTTACGAGCAGTACTTC
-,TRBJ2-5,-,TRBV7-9,CASSLVGPKETQYF,TGTGCCAGCAGCTTGGTCGGTCCAAAAGAGACCCAGTACTTC
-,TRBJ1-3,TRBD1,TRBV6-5,CASSYSSGGSGNTIYF,TGTGCCAGCAGTTACTCGTCAGGGGGCTCTGGAAACACCATATATTTT